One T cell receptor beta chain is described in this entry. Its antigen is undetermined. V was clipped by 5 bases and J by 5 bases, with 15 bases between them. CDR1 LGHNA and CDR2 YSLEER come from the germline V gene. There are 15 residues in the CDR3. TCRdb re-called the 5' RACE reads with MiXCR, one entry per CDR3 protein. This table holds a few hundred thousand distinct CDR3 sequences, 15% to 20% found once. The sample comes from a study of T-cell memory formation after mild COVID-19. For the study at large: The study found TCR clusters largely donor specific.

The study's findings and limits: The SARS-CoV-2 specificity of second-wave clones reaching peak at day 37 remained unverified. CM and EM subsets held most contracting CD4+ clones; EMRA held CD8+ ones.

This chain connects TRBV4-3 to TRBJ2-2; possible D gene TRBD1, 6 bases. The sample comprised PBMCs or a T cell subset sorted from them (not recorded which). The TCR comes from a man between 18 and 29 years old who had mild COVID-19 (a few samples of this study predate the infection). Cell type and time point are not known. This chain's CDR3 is CASSKDRPGTGELFF. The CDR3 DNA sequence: TGCGCCAGCAGCAAGGACAGACCTGGGACCGGGGAGCTGTTTTTT.